A single sample gave rise to the 10 T cell receptor beta chains below, sequenced in a study of CXCR3-negative and CXCR3-positive naive CD8 T cells. The libraries of TRB cDNA were prepared using 5' RACE with UMI labels. TCRdb re-called the 5' RACE reads; every CDR3 protein appears as one record, without DNA. The ten most abundant clones cover less than 1.1% of a sample with around 90,000 distinct CDR3 sequences. Sample: naive CXCR3- CD8+ T cells from blood. Subset defined: CD45RO-CCR7+CD27+CD95- naive CD8+ T cells lacking CXCR3 (TNR3-). The receptors come from a human donor in good health. Some clones in this sample may be carry-over from other donors' samples.

V gene TRBV29-1 combines with J gene TRBJ2-3. The CDR3 loop spans 14 amino acids. Germline CDR1 reads SQVTM; CDR2 reads ANQGSEA. The CDR3 loop reads CSVEDRQATDTQYF.

V and J are TRBV7-6 and TRBJ2-7; the D gene TCRdb calls, TRBD1, cannot be checked with no DNA. Per germline, CDR1 SGHVS and CDR2 FNYEAQ. This CDR3 is 14 amino acids long. CDR3: CASSLGRGIDEQYF.

The chain combines TRBV7-9 with TRBJ2-7; checking the TCRdb D call of TRBD1 is not possible without DNA. The CDR3 spans 12 residues. Looked up from germline, CDR1 is SEHNR and CDR2 is FQNEAQ (reference sequence). CDR3 amino acids: CASSWDGYEQYF.

This CDR3 is CASSSSPGGSNQPQHF. The chain carries TRBV11-2 and TRBJ1-5; TCRdb's D call of TRBD1 is untestable without DNA. The CDR3 loop spans 16 amino acids. Germline CDR1 reads SGHAT; CDR2 reads FQNNGV.

The rearrangement joins TRBV15 to TRBJ2-3; TCRdb gives TRBD2 as the D gene, but with no DNA this cannot be confirmed. CDR1 is LNHNV, CDR2 YYDKDF, per germline (reference sequence). This CDR3 has 16 residues. CDR3 in amino acids: CATSSPSGRLLDTQYF.

The chain links TRBV6-5 to TRBJ2-7; TCRdb names TRBD1, which stays unverified in the absence of DNA. This CDR3 contains 15 residues. Germline V gene lookup returns CDR1 MNHEY and CDR2 SVGAGI. The CDR3 reads CASSYLVTGGDEQYF.

The chain joins TRBV25-1 to TRBJ1-1. Germline assignment: CDR1 MGHDK and CDR2 SYGVNS. CDR3 length equals 11 residues. Here the CDR3 reads CASSFGREAFF.

The genes are TRBV3-1 and TRBJ2-2; TCRdb reports TRBD1, a call that lacks DNA to check it against. The germline CDR1 and CDR2 sequences are LGHDT and YNNKEL (reference sequence). The CDR3 has 17 residues. The CDR3: CASSQEVGGSGTGELFF.

The CDR3 loop reads CSVEGLAGGSIDEQYF. The V and J genes are TRBV29-1 and TRBJ2-7; TCRdb's D gene call, TRBD2, goes unchecked for lack of DNA. The CDR3 consists of 16 residues. Germline values: CDR1 SQVTM, CDR2 ANQGSEA.

CDR3 sequence: CARGGGTGELFF. The chain is built from TRBV27 and TRBJ2-2; TCRdb calls TRBD2, which cannot be checked without DNA. CDR1 and CDR2 from the germline V gene are MNHEY and SMNVEV (reference sequence). The CDR3 is 12 residues long.